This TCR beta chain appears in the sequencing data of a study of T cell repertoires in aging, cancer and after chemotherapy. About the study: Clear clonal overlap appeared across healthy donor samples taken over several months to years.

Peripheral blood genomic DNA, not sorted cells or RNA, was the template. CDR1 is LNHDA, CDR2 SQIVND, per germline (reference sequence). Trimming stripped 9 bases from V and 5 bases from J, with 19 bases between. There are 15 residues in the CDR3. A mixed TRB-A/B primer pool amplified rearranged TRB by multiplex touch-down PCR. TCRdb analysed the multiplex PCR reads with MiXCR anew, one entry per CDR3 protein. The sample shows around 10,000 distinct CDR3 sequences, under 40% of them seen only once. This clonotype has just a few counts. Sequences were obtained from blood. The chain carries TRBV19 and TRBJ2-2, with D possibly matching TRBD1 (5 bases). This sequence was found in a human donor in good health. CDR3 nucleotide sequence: TGTGCCAGGGGTACAGGCGGCTTAGGGACCGGGGAGCTGTTTTTT. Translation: CARGTGGLGTGELFF.